Below, one TCR beta chain is given with its context. The sample originates from a study of cytomegalovirus exposure and HLA in healthy donors. PCR was performed using 60 Vbeta and 13 Jbeta primers. The data were produced by immunoSEQ multiplex PCR, yet TCRdb's version contains in-frame clones alone and is incomplete. The sample holds approximately 74,000 clones, about 82% seen once. CDR1 and CDR2 from the germline V gene are MDHEN and SYDVKM. The CDR3 spans 14 residues. Trimming stripped 8 bases from V and 6 bases from J, with 14 bases between. V gene TRBV28 combines with J gene TRBJ1-6; no clear D. Sequenced material: PBMCs. This TCR was sampled from a young woman in good health and CMV-seronegative. The CDR3 bases are TGTGCCAGCGAGGCGGGAGGGTTTAATTCACCCCTCCACTTT. Translation: CASEAGGFNSPLHF.